The source of this TCR beta chain is a study of blood T cells in healthy people across ages. A second PCR, run for roughly 7 to 11 cycles, used a sample-barcoded 5' primer plus a J-beta primer mix. TCRdb analysed the 5' RACE reads with MiXCR anew, one entry per CDR3 protein. This sample carries 2 million or so distinct CDR3 sequences, approximately 50% of them seen once, and the ten largest clones take approximately 2.1%. This CDR3 spans 12 amino acids. CDR1 MNHNY and CDR2 SVGAGI come from the germline V gene (reference sequence). Study conclusions and caveats: Per million T cells, the diversity of TCR beta decreased roughly linearly as age advanced.

The study drew donors from healthy Caucasian individuals in Russia aged about 6 to 90. With each sample, at least 5 micrograms of total RNA were extracted. For this clonotype: What it recognizes is unknown.

This chain joins TRBV6-6 and TRBJ2-5; D gene uncertain. Matching the DNA end better, TRBJ2-7 makes the J call doubtful. This TCR came from a woman aged 35 to 49 in good health. Sample: blood. The CDR3 sequence is CASSTPYSEQYF. Written as DNA, the CDR3 is TGTGCCAGCAGTACCCCCTACAGCGAGCAGTACTTC.